This T cell receptor beta chain was identified during a study of STAT5B mutations in CD4+ large granular lymphocyte leukemia. The CDR3 runs to 15 residues. The trim removed 4 bases at V and 3 bases at J, leaving 8 bases unmatched. CDR1 is GTSNPN, CDR2 SVGIG, per germline (reference sequence). TCRdb's copy holds only in-frame clones and misses some; the assay was immunoSEQ multiplex PCR. The repertoire holds some 30,000 clones, around four fifths seen once, with roughly 4.3% in the top ten. The sample was CD4+ T cells from blood buffy coats. The chain links TRBV30 to TRBJ2-4; 8 nucleotides agree with TRBD2. This TCR came from a human donor in good health. The CDR3 DNA follows: TGTGCCTGGACCAGCGGGAGTCGGGGCAAAAACATTCAGTACTTC. Its translation is CAWTSGSRGKNIQYF.